This TCR beta chain comes out of a study of metastatic and nonmetastatic thyroid tumors. Study in general: Malignant and benign thyroid patients had repertoires compared in peripheral blood and tumor or nodule tissue. Study results and limitations: It was reported that TCR beta diversity was significantly higher in malignant thyroid tumors than benign nodules, in blood and tumor.

This clone occurred many times. The antigen remains unidentified. Relative to the germline gene, one junction end is altered; a read error may explain this. The length of the CDR3 is 15 residues. Germline values: CDR1 SGHTA, CDR2 FQGNSA. Authors' data handling: Differences in CDR3 between clinicopathological groups were drawn on to build a classifier intended to discriminate distant-metastatic papillary thyroid cancer patients. TCRdb re-processed the PCR reads through MiXCR. The V and J calls here are based on TCRdb, not the publication. The table includes 20,000 or so clones, 10% to 15% detected once. Patients underwent thyroid surgery, and none had received any treatment before it.

The sequence was obtained from a male donor with papillary thyroid cancer or a benign thyroid nodule (not recorded which). Some clones in this sample may be carry-over from other donors' samples. V gene TRBV7-2 combines with J gene TRBJ1-6; tentative D call: TRBD1 (5 bases). The sample taken for sequencing was blood. The CDR3 DNA follows: TGTGCCGGCAGCTCGGGGACGCTCTATAATTCACCCCTCCACTTT. This encodes CAGSSGTLYNSPLHF.